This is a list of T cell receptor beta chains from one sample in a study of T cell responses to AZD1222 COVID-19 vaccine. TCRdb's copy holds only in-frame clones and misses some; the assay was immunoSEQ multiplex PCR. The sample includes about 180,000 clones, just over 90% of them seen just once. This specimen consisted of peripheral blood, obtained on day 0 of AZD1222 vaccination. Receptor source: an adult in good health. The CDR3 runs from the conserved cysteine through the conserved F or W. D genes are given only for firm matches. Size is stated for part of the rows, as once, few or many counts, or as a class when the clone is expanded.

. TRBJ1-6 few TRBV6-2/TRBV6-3 TGTGCCAGCAGTCAGCAGGAGAATTCACCCCTCCACTTT CASSQQENSPLHF
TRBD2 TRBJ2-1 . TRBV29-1 TGCAGCGTTGAGGAGACTAGCGGGGGAGATGAGCAGTTCTTC CSVEETSGGDEQFF
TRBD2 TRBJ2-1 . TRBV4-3 TGCGCCAGCAGCCAAGAAACTAGCGGGGGGATAAATGAGCAGTTCTTC CASSQETSGGINEQFF
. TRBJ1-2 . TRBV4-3 TGCGCCAGCAGCCAAATGGGGAGTCAGGGCTACACCTTC CASSQMGSQGYTF
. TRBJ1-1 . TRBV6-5 TGTGCCAGCAGTTACTCCGGGGGTAATACTGAAGCTTTCTTT CASSYSGGNTEAFF
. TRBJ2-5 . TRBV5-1 TGCGCCAGCAGCCGCCAAGTCGGGGAGACCCAGTACTTC CASSRQVGETQYF
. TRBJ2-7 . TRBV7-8 TGTGCCAGCAGCCCCCCCTCGGGTTACGGGCAGTACTTC CASSPPSGYGQYF
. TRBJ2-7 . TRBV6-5 TGTGCCAGCAGTCCCCCCCGGGCAGGACGTTACGAGCAGTACTTC CASSPPRAGRYEQYF
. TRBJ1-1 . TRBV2 TGTGCCAGCAGCCCGGTAGCTGAAGCTTTCTTT CASSPVAEAFF
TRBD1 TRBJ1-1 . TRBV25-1 TGTGCCAGCAGTCTATCAGGGGGAGGGAACACTGAAGCTTTCTTT CASSLSGGGNTEAFF
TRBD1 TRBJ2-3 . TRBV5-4 TGTGCCAGCAGTCCAGAAGGGGGCTCAGATACGCAGTATTTT CASSPEGGSDTQYF
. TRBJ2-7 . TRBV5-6 TGTGCCAGCAGCTTGTGGATCTCCTACGAGCAGTACTTC CASSLWISYEQYF
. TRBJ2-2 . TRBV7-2 TGTGCCAGCAGCTTAGATTCCGCGGGCACCGGGGAGCTGTTTTTT CASSLDSAGTGELFF
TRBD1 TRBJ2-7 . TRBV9 TGTGCCAGCAGCGTAGGACAGGGCAAATCCTACGAGCAGTACTTC CASSVGQGKSYEQYF
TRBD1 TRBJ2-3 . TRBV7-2 TGTGCCAGCAGCTCGCCCGGGACAGAAAACACAGATACGCAGTATTTT CASSSPGTENTDTQYF
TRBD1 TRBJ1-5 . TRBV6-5 TGTGCCAGCACGTCGTCAGGGGGAGTTCAGCCCCAGCATTTT CASTSSGGVQPQHF
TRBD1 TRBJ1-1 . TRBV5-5 TGTGCCAGCAGCTTGGCCGACAGGGCTAGGAACACTGAAGCTTTCTTT CASSLADRARNTEAFF
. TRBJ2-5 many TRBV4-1 TGCGCCAGCAGCCAAGGCGGCCGAGAGACCCAGTACTTC CASSQGGRETQYF
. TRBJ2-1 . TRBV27 TGTGCCAGCACCACGATTTCCGGGGGTTCCTACAATGAGCAGTTCTTC CASTTISGGSYNEQFF
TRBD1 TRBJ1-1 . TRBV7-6 TGTGCCAGCAGCCGAACAGGGGGACTGAACACTGAAGCTTTCTTT CASSRTGGLNTEAFF
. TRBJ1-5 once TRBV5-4 TGTGCCAGCAGCGCACAAGGACCAGGAAGCAATCAGCCCCAGCATTTT CASSAQGPGSNQPQHF
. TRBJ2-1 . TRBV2 TGTGCCAGCCGGGAAATGGAGCAGTTCTTC CASREMEQFF
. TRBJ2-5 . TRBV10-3 TGTGCCATCAGTGAGTCGGACTCGCAGGAGACCCAGTACTTC CAISESDSQETQYF
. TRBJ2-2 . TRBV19 TGTGCCAGTACCCCCGGTTTCGCCGGGGAGCTGTTTTTT CASTPGFAGELFF
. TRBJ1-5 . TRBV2 TGTGCCAGCACCCCCGGGATAAGCAATCAGCCCCAGCATTTT CASTPGISNQPQHF
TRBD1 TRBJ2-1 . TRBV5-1 TGCGCCAGCAGCTTGGACAGGGGGCATTCCTACAATGAGCAGTTCTTC CASSLDRGHSYNEQFF
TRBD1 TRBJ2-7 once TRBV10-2 TGCGCCAGCAGCCGGACAGGGGCCACCTACGAGCAGTACTTC CASSRTGATYEQYF
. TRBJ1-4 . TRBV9 TGTGCCAGCAGCAAGGCGGCTGAGAATGAAAAACTGTTTTTT CASSKAAENEKLFF
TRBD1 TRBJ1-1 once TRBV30 TGTGCCTGGAGTGTACGGACAGGAAACACTGAAGCTTTCTTT CAWSVRTGNTEAFF
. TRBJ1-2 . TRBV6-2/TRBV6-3 TGTGCCAGCAGTTATAAACAAGTCGGCTACACCTTC CASSYKQVGYTF
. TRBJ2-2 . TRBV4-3 TGCGCCAGCAGCCAACATATTGCTACCGGGGAGCTGTTTTTT CASSQHIATGELFF
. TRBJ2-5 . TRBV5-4 TGTGCCAGCAGCTCGCGGGGGCCTGAGACCCAGTACTTC CASSSRGPETQYF
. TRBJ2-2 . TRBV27 TGTGCCAGCAGACCCCCGGGCAGCCCCGGGGAGCTGTTTTTT CASRPPGSPGELFF
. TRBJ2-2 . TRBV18 TGTGCCAGCTCATCTGGGGACGGGGAGCTGTTTTTT CASSSGDGELFF
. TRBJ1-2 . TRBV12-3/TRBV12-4 TGTGCCAGCACCCTGGGGCGCCATGGCTACACCTTC CASTLGRHGYTF
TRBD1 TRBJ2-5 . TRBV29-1 TGCAGCGTTGAGAACAGGACAGGCCAAGAGACCCAGTACTTC CSVENRTGQETQYF
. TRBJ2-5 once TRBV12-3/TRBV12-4 TGTGCCAGCAGTTCTCAAGAGACCCAGTACTTC CASSSQETQYF
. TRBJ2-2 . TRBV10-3 TGTGCCATCACAAAGGACTCCGGGGAGCTGTTTTTT CAITKDSGELFF
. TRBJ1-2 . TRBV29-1 TGCAGCGTTCGACGGGGGCCCAACTATGGCTACACCTTC CSVRRGPNYGYTF
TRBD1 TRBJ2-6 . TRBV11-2 TGTGCCAGCAGCCCGCCGGGACAGGGGTACTCTGGGGCCAACGTCCTGACTTTC CASSPPGQGYSGANVLTF
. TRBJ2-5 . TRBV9 TGTGCCAGCAGCGTAGGGAATGGGCAGACCATGCGAGAGACCCAGTACTTC CASSVGNGQTMRETQYF
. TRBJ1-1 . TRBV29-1 TGCAGCGTTGAACCTGGGGCTGAAGCTTTCTTT CSVEPGAEAFF
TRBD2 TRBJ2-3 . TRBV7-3 TGTGCCAGCAGCTCTTTTCCTATCGGCGGGGGTGAGGAAGATACGCAGTATTTT CASSSFPIGGGEEDTQYF
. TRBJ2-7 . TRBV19 TGTGCCAGTAGTCAAGAGACAGGAGCCCCCTACGAGCAGTACTTC CASSQETGAPYEQYF
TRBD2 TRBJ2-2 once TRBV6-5 TGTGCCAGCAGTTACTTCCGGGGGGGAACCGGGGAGCTGTTTTTT CASSYFRGGTGELFF
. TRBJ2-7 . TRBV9 TGTGCCAGCAGCCCAAGAGCTTTTGGGCAGGGGACCTCGAGCTCCTACGAGCAGTACTTC CASSPRAFGQGTSSSYEQYF
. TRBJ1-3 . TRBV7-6 TGTGCCAGCAGCTTAGGAGGCAGCCTCTCTGGAAACACCATATATTTT CASSLGGSLSGNTIYF
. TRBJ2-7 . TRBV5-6 TGTGCCAGCAGCTTGGGCCCGGCAGGATCCACCTACGAGCAGTACTTC CASSLGPAGSTYEQYF
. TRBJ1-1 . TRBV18 TGTGCCAGCTCACCAGATCTTCGGGGGGCGCTCACTGAAGCTTTCTTT CASSPDLRGALTEAFF
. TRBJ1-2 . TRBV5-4 TGTGCCAGCAGCTTGTTCGGGGCTGACTACGGCTACACCTTC CASSLFGADYGYTF
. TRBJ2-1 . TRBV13 TGTGCCAGCAGCGTCTCCGGGACGGACTCCTACAATGAGCAGTTCTTC CASSVSGTDSYNEQFF
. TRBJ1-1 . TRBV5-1 TGCGCCAGCAGCCCTGGTCCAGGCCAGGGGACTGAAGCTTTCTTT CASSPGPGQGTEAFF
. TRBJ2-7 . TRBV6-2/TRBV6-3 TGTGCCAGCAGCGGGGTTAACGAGCAGTACTTC CASSGVNEQYF
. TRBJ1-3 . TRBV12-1 TGTGCCAAAGAGGGGAAAACTGGAAACACCATATATTTT CAKEGKTGNTIYF
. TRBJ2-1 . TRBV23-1 TGCGCCAGCAGTCAAGTTTCCCTCTGGCAGTTCTTC CASSQVSLWQFF
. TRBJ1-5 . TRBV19 TGTGCCAGTAGTCAGGGAGGCAATCAGCCCCAGCATTTT CASSQGGNQPQHF
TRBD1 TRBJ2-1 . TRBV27 TGTGCCAGCACGCTGGACAGGGCAACCTACAATGAGCAGTTCTTC CASTLDRATYNEQFF
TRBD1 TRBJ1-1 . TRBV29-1 TGCAGCGTTGACGGGACAGGGAGAACTGAAGCTTTCTTT CSVDGTGRTEAFF
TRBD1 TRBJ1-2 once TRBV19 TGTGCCAGTAGTATAGGCGAGGGGGCGAACTATGGCTACACCTTC CASSIGEGANYGYTF
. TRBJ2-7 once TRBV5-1 TGCGCCAGCAGCCCTGGTCAGGTTTACTCCTACGAGCAGTACTTC CASSPGQVYSYEQYF